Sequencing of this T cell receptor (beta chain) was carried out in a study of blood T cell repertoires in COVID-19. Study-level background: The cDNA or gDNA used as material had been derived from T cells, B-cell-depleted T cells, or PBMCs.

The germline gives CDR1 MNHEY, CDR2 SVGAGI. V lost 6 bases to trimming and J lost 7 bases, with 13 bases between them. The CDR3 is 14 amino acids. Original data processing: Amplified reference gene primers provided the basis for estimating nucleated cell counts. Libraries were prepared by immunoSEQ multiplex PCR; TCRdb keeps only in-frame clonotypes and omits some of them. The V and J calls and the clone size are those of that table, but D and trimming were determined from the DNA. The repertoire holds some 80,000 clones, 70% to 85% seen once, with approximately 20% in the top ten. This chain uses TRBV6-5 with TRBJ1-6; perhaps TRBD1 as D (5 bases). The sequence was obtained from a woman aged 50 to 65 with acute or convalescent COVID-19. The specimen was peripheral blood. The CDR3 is CASSIGRENSPLHF. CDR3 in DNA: TGTGCCAGCAGCATCGGCAGGGAAAATTCACCCCTCCACTTT.